This T cell receptor (beta chain) was found in a study of shared clonotypes between healthy human individuals. The study's findings and limits: Among donors, sharing of clonotypes was expected to be affected by sequencing depth.

The germline gives CDR1 MNHEY, CDR2 SMNVEV (reference sequence). V was clipped by 6 bases and J by 4 bases; unmatched bases: 12. The CDR3 is 16 amino acids. Within Nashville, Tennessee resided all donors, each a Caucasian adult. Evenly divided among several immunoSEQ plates was the genomic DNA of each subset. The protocol was immunoSEQ multiplex PCR, while the TCRdb copy is restricted to in-frame clones and leaves out a portion. Of 550,000 to 800,000 clones listed, about 90% are singletons. Comment on this clone: What it binds is unknown.

The chain carries TRBV27 and TRBJ1-2; 9 nucleotides line up with TRBD1. The sequence was obtained from a man between 18 and 35 years old in good health. Some clones in this sample may be carry-over from other donors' samples. The sample consisted of memory CD8+ T cells from PBMCs. Subset noted: CD45RO+ cells pooled with CCR7-negative TemRA cells. The CDR3 bases are TGTGCCAGCAGCCCTTCCCCGGGACAGGGTACCTATGGCTACACCTTC. Protein product: CASSPSPGQGTYGYTF.